This is a list of T cell receptor beta chains from one sample in a study of CD8+ T cells in alopecia areata. Sequencing was performed with immunoSEQ multiplex PCR; in TCRdb, only in-frame clones are kept and a portion is missing. The table shows 180,000 or so clones, with 40% to 65% occurring only once. This specimen was CD8+ T cells sorted from blood, taken around week 54, from a patient treated with tofacitinib. The receptors shown here come from a human donor with alopecia areata. Both conserved end residues are part of each CDR3. A D gene is named only where the DNA matches it firmly. Not every row has a clone size; where given, it reads once, few, many or a size class.

v_gene	j_gene	abundance	d_gene	CDR3nt	CDR3aa
TRBV27	TRBJ2-7	-	-	TGTGCCAGCAGTTTAGGGTTTCCCTACGAGCAGTACTTC	CASSLGFPYEQYF
TRBV5-1	TRBJ1-1	-	TRBD1	TGCGCCAGCAGCTTGATTATGGGTGGACAGGGACGCACTGAAGCTTTCTTT	CASSLIMGGQGRTEAFF
TRBV30	TRBJ2-1	-	-	TGTGCCTGGAGTGTACTAAGCCCACGTGAGCAGTTCTTC	CAWSVLSPREQFF
TRBV9	TRBJ2-2	-	-	TGTGCCAGCAGCATCGAGAGGGAGGCCGGGGAGCTGTTTTTT	CASSIEREAGELFF
TRBV27	TRBJ2-2	-	-	TGTGCCAGCAGTTTCGGGCCCCTAGGCGGGGAGCTGTTTTTT	CASSFGPLGGELFF
TRBV14	TRBJ1-1	few	-	TGTGCCAGCAGCCAAGGGATAGGACGGCGGTTATCTTTCTTT	CASSQGIGRRLSFF
TRBV5-5	TRBJ2-2	-	-	TGTGCCAGCAGCTTTAGGCAGAAGTTAATCGGGGAGCTGTTTTTT	CASSFRQKLIGELFF
TRBV15	TRBJ1-1	-	TRBD1	TGTGCCACCGGACAGGCGGCAACCGAAGCTTTCTTT	CATGQAATEAFF
TRBV4-2	TRBJ2-1	few	-	TGTGCCAGCAGCCACCCGGGACCACTAGACCCCCAAGTGAATGAGCAGTTCTTC	CASSHPGPLDPQVNEQFF
TRBV2	TRBJ2-2	-	-	TGTGCCAGTAGTATGGGGGGCGGCACCGGGGAGCTGTTTTTT	CASSMGGGTGELFF
TRBV27	TRBJ2-3	few	TRBD1	TGTGCCAGCAGTTTGGGTAGGGGGCCAGGTTTAATCGCAGATACGCAGTATTTT	CASSLGRGPGLIADTQYF
TRBV5-1	TRBJ2-3	-	TRBD2	TGCGCCAGCAGCTTGGCCCAGCGGGGGGGCAGTAATACGCAGTATTTT	CASSLAQRGGSNTQYF
TRBV7-8	TRBJ2-5	few	TRBD2	TGTGCCAGCAGGATATCGGGGGGGCCTCGGGAGACCCAGTACTTC	CASRISGGPRETQYF
TRBV7-9	TRBJ2-7	-	-	TGTGCCAGCAGCGGATGGACAGATCCCTACGAGCAGTACTTC	CASSGWTDPYEQYF
TRBV5-1	TRBJ2-5	-	TRBD1	TGCGCCAGCAGCTTGGCCTCAGGGGGCCGGCAAGAGACCCAGTACTTC	CASSLASGGRQETQYF
TRBV4-3	TRBJ1-5	-	-	TGCGCCAGCAGCCAAGATATAGACAGAAATCAGCCCCAGCATTTT	CASSQDIDRNQPQHF
TRBV29-1	TRBJ2-3	-	-	TGCAGCGTTGAAGACCTCTCTTCGGTAAAGGGGGGCAGCACAGATACGCAGTATTTT	CSVEDLSSVKGGSTDTQYF
TRBV6-5	TRBJ2-7	-	TRBD1	TGTGCCAGCAGCCGGAGGACAGGGATCAACGAGCAGTACTTC	CASSRRTGINEQYF
TRBV27	TRBJ1-5	-	TRBD1	TGTGCCAGCAGTTTGGTGTCAGGGGGAAATCAGCCCCAGCATTTT	CASSLVSGGNQPQHF
TRBV5-5	TRBJ1-1	-	-	TGTGCCAGCAGCCCGCGACAGGATCGGCCGAACACTGAAGCTTTCTTT	CASSPRQDRPNTEAFF
TRBV7-9	TRBJ2-3	-	-	TGTGCCAGCAGCTCATCCGGGGGCTGGATGGATACGCAGTATTTT	CASSSSGGWMDTQYF
TRBV29-1	TRBJ2-2	once	-	TGCAGCGTTGAAACTCGATTCGGGGAGCTGTTTTTT	CSVETRFGELFF
TRBV4-3	TRBJ2-7	few	-	TGCGCCAGCAGCCAAGATTTGGAGGGATTGGGGTACGAGCAGTACTTC	CASSQDLEGLGYEQYF
TRBV10-2	TRBJ1-1	-	-	TGCGCCAGCAGTGGGGTGACAGCGGATGAAGCTTTCTTT	CASSGVTADEAFF
TRBV30	TRBJ2-1	few	-	TGTGCCTGGAGTGTACTTACGAATGAGCAGTTCTTC	CAWSVLTNEQFF
TRBV7-9	TRBJ2-2	-	-	TGTGCCAGCCTGCCCTTGGGAAACACCGGGGAGCTGTTTTTT	CASLPLGNTGELFF
TRBV6-5	TRBJ1-5	once	-	TGTGCCAGCAGAGCGGGCTCTAATCAGCCCCAGCATTTT	CASRAGSNQPQHF
TRBV29-1	TRBJ2-7	-	-	TGCAGCGTAACCGGTTCCTACCTCTACGAGCAGTACTTC	CSVTGSYLYEQYF
TRBV6-5	TRBJ2-2	-	TRBD2	TGTGCCAGCACCCCGGGACTAGCGAGAACCGGGGAGCTGTTTTTT	CASTPGLARTGELFF
TRBV7-6	TRBJ2-3	-	TRBD2	TGTGCCAGCAGCTTAGCGACTAGCGGATCTAGCACAGATACGCAGTATTTT	CASSLATSGSSTDTQYF
TRBV11-1	TRBJ2-5	-	-	TGTGCCAGCAGCCCACGGACAACAACCCAAGAGACCCAGTACTTC	CASSPRTTTQETQYF
TRBV11-2	TRBJ1-1	few	-	TGTGCCAGCAGCTTAGGGGGGGCGGCTTTCTTT	CASSLGGAAFF
TRBV11-2	TRBJ2-5	-	-	TGTGCCAGCAGTAGACTGGGGGAGACCCAGTACTTC	CASSRLGETQYF
TRBV4-1	TRBJ1-5	once	-	TGCGCCAGCAGCCTCGGGGCTTTCAATCAGCCCCAGCATTTT	CASSLGAFNQPQHF
TRBV7-6	TRBJ2-1	-	TRBD2	TGTGCCAGCAGCTTACTAGCGGGGGGGCCAGCGAATGAGCAGTTCTTC	CASSLLAGGPANEQFF
TRBV5-1	TRBJ2-3	-	-	TGCGCCAGCAGCCCCGACTACACAGATACGCAGTATTTT	CASSPDYTDTQYF
TRBV5-6	TRBJ1-6	-	-	TGTGCCAGCAGCTTGGCAGGGGTAAATTCACCCCTCCACTTT	CASSLAGVNSPLHF
TRBV6-6	TRBJ1-2	-	TRBD1	TGTGCCAGCAGTTACGACAGGGTTGGATATGGCTACACCTTC	CASSYDRVGYGYTF
TRBV27	TRBJ1-6	-	TRBD1	TGTGCCAGCACATCAGGACAGGGGATACTGTCACCCCTCCACTTT	CASTSGQGILSPLHF
TRBV7-2	TRBJ1-6	-	-	TGTGCCAGCTCGGAGGGAGCGAATTCACCCCTCCACTTT	CASSEGANSPLHF
TRBV10-3	TRBJ2-5	-	-	TGTGCCATCAGTGAGGGTGGGGCGCTAGCGATGAACCAAGAGACCCAGTACTTC	CAISEGGALAMNQETQYF
TRBV30	TRBJ2-7	few	TRBD1	TGTGCCTGGAGTACCGGGACAGGGGTCCACGAGCAGTACTTC	CAWSTGTGVHEQYF
TRBV4-2	TRBJ2-2	few	TRBD2	TGTGCCAGCAGCCAAACGGGGTCCGTGGAGACTAGCGGGGGACCGAACACCGGGGAGCTGTTTTTT	CASSQTGSVETSGGPNTGELFF
TRBV27	TRBJ1-6	-	-	TGTGCCAGCAGACAGATCTATAATTCACCCCTCCACTTT	CASRQIYNSPLHF
TRBV27	TRBJ2-7	-	TRBD1	TGTGCCAGCAGTGACAGGGGCCACGAGCAGTACTTC	CASSDRGHEQYF
TRBV9	TRBJ2-3	-	-	TGTGCCAGCAGATCAGGAGATACGCAGTATTTT	CASRSGDTQYF
TRBV18	TRBJ1-2	-	-	TGTGCCAGCTCACCGCGTCTACAGGGTGACTATGGCTACACCTTC	CASSPRLQGDYGYTF